This passage covers 19 T cell receptor beta chains from one sample sequenced in a study of T cells after yellow fever vaccination. TCRdb independently ran MiXCR on the 5' RACE reads; one entry per CDR3 protein. The sample has hundreds of thousands of distinct CDR3 sequences, approximately 13% seen once. The material was PBMCs, obtained on the day of the yellow fever booster vaccination. The source of these receptors is a man in his thirties or forties who received the YFV17D yellow fever vaccine.

A few counts support this clonotype. The chain carries TRBV5-1 and TRBJ2-1, with a tentative D call TRBD1 (5 bases). V lost 0 bases and J lost 10, with 14 bases in between. The germline gives CDR1 SGHRS, CDR2 YFSETQ. The CDR3 is 14 amino acids. The CDR3 sequence is CASSLEGRSLEQFF. The CDR3 bases are TGCGCCAGCAGCTTGGAGGGGCGGAGTCTAGAGCAGTTCTTC.

This clonotype was observed a few times. J is TRBJ2-1 and V is TRBV20-1; D unclear. Germline loops: CDR1 DFQATT, CDR2 SNEGSKA (reference sequence). The CDR3 is 13 residues long. The V end lost 4 bases, the J end lost 0 bases, and 7 bases lay between the germline ends. CDR3 loop: CSAILSSYNEQFF. The CDR3 DNA sequence: TGCAGTGCTATACTCTCCTCCTACAATGAGCAGTTCTTC.

This clonotype appeared a few times. The CDR3 spells CASSIRVQETQYF. As DNA, the CDR3 is TGCGCCAGCAGTATCAGAGTTCAAGAGACCCAGTACTTC. The chain links TRBV5-1 to TRBJ2-5; no firm D call. Looked up from germline, CDR1 is SGHRS and CDR2 is YFSETQ. The CDR3 is 13 amino acids. V lost 5 bases to trimming and J lost 2 bases, with 10 bases between them.

This clonotype was detected a few times. The genes are TRBV20-1 and TRBJ2-7; D might be TRBD2 (6 bases). The CDR3 is 13 residues long. V lost 6 bases to trimming and J lost 1 base, with 13 bases between them. Germline CDR1 and CDR2: DFQATT and SNEGSKA (reference sequence). CDR3 DNA: TGCAGTGCCGCGCGGGATGCGTCCTACGAGCAGTACTTC. Residues: CSAARDASYEQYF.

In the case of this clonotype: An end of the junction differs from the germline gene, which may be a read error. The J gene is TRBJ1-1, the V gene TRBV25-1; D call uncertain. The CDR3 spans 16 residues. Germline-derived CDR1 and CDR2 are MGHDK and SYGVNS. CDR3 in amino acids: CASSGKEGGMNTEASF. CDR3 sequence (DNA): TGTGCCAGCAGTGGCAAGGAGGGCGGCATGAACACTGAAGCTTCCTTT. The variable domain in full, completed from reference TRBV25-1 and TRBJ1-1, reads EADIYQTPRYLVIGTGKKITLECSQTMGHDKMYWYQQDPGMELHLIHYSYGVNSTEKGDLSSESTVSRIRTEHFPLTLESARPSHTSQYLCASSGKEGGMNTEASFGQGTRLTVV.

This clonotype has only a few counts. The chain recombines TRBV5-1 with TRBJ2-1; no clear D. CDR3 length: 14 residues. CDR1 and CDR2 (germline): SGHRS, YFSETQ. Between the trimmed V and J ends, which lost 0 bases and 3 bases, there was a span of 7 bases. The CDR3 DNA is TGCGCCAGCAGCTTGGGGTCAGTCTACAATGAGCAGTTCTTC. This sequence encodes CASSLGSVYNEQFF. The full variable domain, in which reference TRBV5-1 and TRBJ2-1 provide the parts outside the CDR3, is KAGVTQTPRYLIKTRGQQVTLSCSPISGHRSVSWYQQTPGQGLQFLFEYFSETQRNKGNFPGRFSGRQFSNSRSEMNVSTLELGDSALYLCASSLGSVYNEQFFGPGTRLTVL.

This clonotype was detected only a few times. The CDR3 reads CSAAGHANEKLFF. The CDR3 DNA follows: TGCAGTGCAGCAGGGCACGCTAATGAAAAACTGTTTTTT. The V and J genes are TRBV20-1 and TRBJ1-4, with a weak D call TRBD1 (5 bases). CDR1 is DFQATT, CDR2 SNEGSKA, per germline (reference sequence). V dropped 6 bases and J dropped 3 bases, with 11 bases sitting between them. The CDR3 loop spans 13 amino acids.

The chain couples TRBV6-2 or TRBV6-3 to TRBJ2-1; D remains unclear. This CDR3 region has 15 residues. V lost 6 bases to trimming and J lost 3 bases, with 15 bases between them. From germline, CDR1 is MNHEY and CDR2 SVGEGT. The CDR3 nucleotides read TGTGCCAGCAGCCCCGGCATTGTTGTCTACAATGAGCAGTTCTTC. Translating gives CASSPGIVVYNEQFF.

V is TRBV6-2 or TRBV6-3 and J is TRBJ2-1; D is possibly TRBD2 (5 bases). V gave up 6 bases and J gave up 0 bases, with 12 bases separating them. This CDR3 has 15 residues. CDR1 and CDR2 from the germline V gene are MNHEY and SVGEGT. The chain's CDR3 is CASRRDSASYNEQFF. DNA for the CDR3: TGTGCCAGCAGGAGGGATTCAGCCTCCTACAATGAGCAGTTCTTC.

This clonotype was detected a few times. The J gene is TRBJ2-6, the V gene TRBV7-9; 7 bases fit TRBD2. V was clipped by 3 bases and J by 4 bases; unmatched bases: 6. The germline V gene has CDR1 SEHNR and CDR2 FQNEAQ (reference sequence). The CDR3 loop spans 16 amino acids. The CDR3: CASSFTGGIGANVLTF. CDR3 coding DNA: TGTGCCAGCAGCTTTACCGGGGGGATCGGGGCCAACGTCCTGACTTTC.

The rearrangement links TRBV5-1 to TRBJ2-1; weak D call: TRBD2 (6 bases). Germline loops: CDR1 SGHRS, CDR2 YFSETQ. Trimming cost V 4 bases and J 7 bases, with 21 bases left between them. CDR3 length: 16 residues. The CDR3 is CASSSIGLLAQNEQFF. In DNA, the CDR3 is TGCGCCAGCAGCAGCATTGGCCTACTAGCACAAAATGAGCAGTTCTTC. Based on the CDR3 plus reference TRBV5-1 and TRBJ2-1, the full variable domain is KAGVTQTPRYLIKTRGQQVTLSCSPISGHRSVSWYQQTPGQGLQFLFEYFSETQRNKGNFPGRFSGRQFSNSRSEMNVSTLELGDSALYLCASSSIGLLAQNEQFFGPGTRLTVL.

This clonotype was observed a few times. The chain carries TRBV7-3 and TRBJ2-2; tentative D call: TRBD2 (6 bases). This CDR3 contains 15 residues. Trimming left V 5 bases short and J 8 bases short, with 18 bases between. Germline values: CDR1 SGHTA, CDR2 FQGTGA. Here the CDR3 DNA reads TGTGCCAGCAGCCCCGGGCGGGATCTCTCGGGGGAGCTGTTTTTT. Amino acids: CASSPGRDLSGELFF.

This clonotype turned up a few times. The rearrangement links TRBV27 to TRBJ1-1; TRBD1 agrees at 7 bases. This CDR3 is built from 15 residues. V lost 5 bases, J lost 8 bases, and 14 bases stayed unmatched. CDR1 is MNHEY, CDR2 SMNVEV, per germline (reference sequence). For the CDR3, the DNA is TGTGCCAGCAGTCCCACCTCGGGACAGTATTTCGAAGCTTTCTTT. The encoded protein is CASSPTSGQYFEAFF.

This clonotype was seen repeatedly, ten times or more. V usage is TRBV7-7 and J usage is TRBJ2-2; TRBD1 matches 12 bases. Germline trimming cut 5 bases from V and 6 bases from J; bases unmatched to any gene: 13. The CDR3 spans 18 residues. Germline CDR1 reads SSHAT; CDR2 reads FNYEAQ (reference sequence). The CDR3 region is CASSPNRDRGLRAGELFF. In DNA, the CDR3 is TGTGCCAGCAGCCCAAACCGGGACAGGGGGCTGAGGGCCGGGGAGCTGTTTTTT.

This clonotype was seen a few times. The chain has TRBV20-1 and TRBJ2-3; TRBD2 aligns across 9 bases. V trimming: 0 bases; J trimming: 3 bases; junction bases outside the gene matches: 4. Germline V lookup: CDR1 DFQATT, CDR2 SNEGSKA (reference sequence). The CDR3 consists of 15 residues. The CDR3: CSARDQLAGTDTQYF. CDR3 DNA: TGCAGTGCTAGAGATCAGCTAGCGGGAACAGATACGCAGTATTTT.

This chain uses TRBV5-4 with TRBJ2-3; 8 nucleotides agree with TRBD2. Germline trimming cut 4 bases from V and 4 bases from J; bases unmatched to any gene: 14. Germline CDR1 reads SGHNT; CDR2 reads YYREEE (reference sequence). This CDR3 contains 17 residues. The CDR3 DNA reads TGTGCCAGCAGCCTCGGAGCGGGAGTGGTTCGTGCAGATACGCAGTATTTT. This codes for CASSLGAGVVRADTQYF.

This clonotype was seen a handful of times. The chain recombines TRBV7-2 with TRBJ2-5; D ambiguous. This CDR3 has 14 residues. V lost 1 base to trimming and J lost 4 bases, with 10 bases between them. Germline V gene sequence: CDR1 SGHTA, CDR2 FQGNSA. CDR3: CASSLDKATETQYF. The CDR3, as DNA: TGTGCCAGCAGCTTAGACAAGGCTACAGAGACCCAGTACTTC.

This clonotype occurred many times. This chain joins TRBV5-1 and TRBJ2-7, with D possibly TRBD2 on 5 matching bases. CDR1 and CDR2 (germline): SGHRS, YFSETQ. V dropped 2 bases and J dropped 5 bases, with 11 bases sitting between them. The CDR3 totals 13 residues. The CDR3 region is CASSFDGLDEQYF. CDR3 nucleotides: TGCGCCAGCAGCTTCGATGGACTGGACGAGCAGTACTTC. The complete variable domain, with remaining parts taken from reference TRBV5-1 and TRBJ2-7, reads KAGVTQTPRYLIKTRGQQVTLSCSPISGHRSVSWYQQTPGQGLQFLFEYFSETQRNKGNFPGRFSGRQFSNSRSEMNVSTLELGDSALYLCASSFDGLDEQYFGPGTRLTVT.

This clonotype has just a few counts. The J gene is TRBJ2-3, the V gene TRBV5-1; the match to TRBD2 covers 8 bases. The V gene's germline CDR1 is SGHRS and CDR2 YFSETQ. The V gene end was trimmed by 2 bases and the J gene end by 4 bases; junction bases not matched to a gene: 6. The CDR3 runs 15 residues. CDR3 nucleotides: TGCGCCAGCAGCTTCCTAGCGGGCAACCCAGATACGCAGTATTTT. Protein sequence: CASSFLAGNPDTQYF.